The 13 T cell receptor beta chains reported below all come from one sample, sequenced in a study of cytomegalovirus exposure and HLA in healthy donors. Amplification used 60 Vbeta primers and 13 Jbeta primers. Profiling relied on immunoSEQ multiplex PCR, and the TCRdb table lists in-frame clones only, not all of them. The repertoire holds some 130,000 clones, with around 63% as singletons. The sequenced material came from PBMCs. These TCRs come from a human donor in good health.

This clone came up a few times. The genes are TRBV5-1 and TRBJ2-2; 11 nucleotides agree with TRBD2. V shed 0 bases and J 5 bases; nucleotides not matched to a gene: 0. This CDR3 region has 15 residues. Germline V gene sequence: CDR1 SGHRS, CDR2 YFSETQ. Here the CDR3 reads CASSLASGGTGELFF. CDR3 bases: TGCGCCAGCAGCTTGGCTAGCGGGGGGACCGGGGAGCTGTTTTTT.

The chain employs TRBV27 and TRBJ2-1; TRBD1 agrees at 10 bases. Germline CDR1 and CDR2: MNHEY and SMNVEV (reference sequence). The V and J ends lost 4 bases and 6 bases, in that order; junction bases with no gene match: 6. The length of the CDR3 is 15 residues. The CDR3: CASSSPGTGANEQFF. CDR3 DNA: TGTGCCAGCAGTTCCCCGGGGACAGGGGCCAATGAGCAGTTCTTC.

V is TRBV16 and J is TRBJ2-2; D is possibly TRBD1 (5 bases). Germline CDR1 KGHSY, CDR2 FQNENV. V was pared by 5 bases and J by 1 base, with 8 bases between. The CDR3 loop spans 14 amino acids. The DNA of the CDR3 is TGTGCCAGCAGCGGACACCAGAACACCGGGGAGCTGTTTTTT. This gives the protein CASSGHQNTGELFF.

The DNA of the CDR3 is TGCGCCAGCAGTCCCCCCGGTTTCGGGGAGACCCAGTACTTC. It codes for CASSPPGFGETQYF. The chain links TRBV4-1 to TRBJ2-5; D gene ambiguous. With 6 bases removed from V and 5 bases from J, the gap between germline ends came to 16 bases. Germline V lookup: CDR1 MGHRA, CDR2 YSYEKL. The CDR3 is 14 amino acids.

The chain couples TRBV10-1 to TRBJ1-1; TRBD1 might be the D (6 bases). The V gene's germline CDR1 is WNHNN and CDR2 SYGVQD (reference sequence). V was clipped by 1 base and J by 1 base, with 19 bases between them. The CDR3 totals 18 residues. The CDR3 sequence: CASSELLDKGGANTEAFF. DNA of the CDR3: TGCGCCAGCAGTGAGTTATTGGATAAAGGGGGAGCGAACACTGAAGCTTTCTTT.

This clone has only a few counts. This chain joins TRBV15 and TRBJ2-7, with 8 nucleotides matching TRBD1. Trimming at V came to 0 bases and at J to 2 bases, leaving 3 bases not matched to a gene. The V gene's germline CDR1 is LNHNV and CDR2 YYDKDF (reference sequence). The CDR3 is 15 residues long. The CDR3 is CATSRDTGGPYEQYF. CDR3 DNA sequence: TGTGCCACCAGCAGAGACACAGGGGGACCCTACGAGCAGTACTTC.

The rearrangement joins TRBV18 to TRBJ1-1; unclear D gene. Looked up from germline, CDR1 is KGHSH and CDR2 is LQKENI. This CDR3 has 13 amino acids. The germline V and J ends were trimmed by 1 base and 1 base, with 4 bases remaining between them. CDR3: CASSPRQNTEAFF. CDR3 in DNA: TGTGCCAGCTCACCACGGCAGAACACTGAAGCTTTCTTT.

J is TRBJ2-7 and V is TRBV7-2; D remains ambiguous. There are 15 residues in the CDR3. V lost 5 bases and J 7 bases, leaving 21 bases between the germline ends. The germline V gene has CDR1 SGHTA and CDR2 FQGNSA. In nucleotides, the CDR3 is TGTGCCAGCAGCCCCCCCGGTCTCCGTTCAAAGGAGCAGTACTTC. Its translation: CASSPPGLRSKEQYF.

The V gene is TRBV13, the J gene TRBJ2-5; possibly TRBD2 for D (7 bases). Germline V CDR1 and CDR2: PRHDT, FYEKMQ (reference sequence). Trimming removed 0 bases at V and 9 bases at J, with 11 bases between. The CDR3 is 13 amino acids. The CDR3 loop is CASSLGSGGPQYF. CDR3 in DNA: TGTGCCAGCAGCTTAGGATCCGGGGGGCCCCAGTACTTC.

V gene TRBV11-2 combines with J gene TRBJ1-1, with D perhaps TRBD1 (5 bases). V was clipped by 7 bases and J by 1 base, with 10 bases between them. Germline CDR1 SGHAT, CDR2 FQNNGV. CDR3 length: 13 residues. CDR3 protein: CASMGRGNTEAFF. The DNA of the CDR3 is TGTGCCAGCATGGGGAGGGGGAACACTGAAGCTTTCTTT. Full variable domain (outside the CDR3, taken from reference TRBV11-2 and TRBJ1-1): EAGVAQSPRYKIIEKRQSVAFWCNPISGHATLYWYQQILGQGPKLLIQFQNNGVVDDSQLPKDRFSAERLKGVDSTLKIQPAKLEDSAVYLCASMGRGNTEAFFGQGTRLTVV.

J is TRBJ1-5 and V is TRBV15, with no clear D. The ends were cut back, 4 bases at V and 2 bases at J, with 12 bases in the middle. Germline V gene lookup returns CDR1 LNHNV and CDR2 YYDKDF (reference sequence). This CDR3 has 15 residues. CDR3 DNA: TGTGCCACCAGCACCCGGGATGAAGGCAATCAGCCCCAGCATTTT. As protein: CATSTRDEGNQPQHF.

The DNA for the CDR3 is TGTGCCAGCAGAACAGGGGGCGCGTGGGAGCAGTACTTC. Amino acids: CASRTGGAWEQYF. The gene calls are TRBV27 and TRBJ2-7; 9 bases agree with TRBD1. CDR1 MNHEY and CDR2 SMNVEV come from the germline V gene (reference sequence). The CDR3 contains 13 residues. With 6 bases clipped from V and 7 bases from J, the junction kept 7 bases outside the gene matches.

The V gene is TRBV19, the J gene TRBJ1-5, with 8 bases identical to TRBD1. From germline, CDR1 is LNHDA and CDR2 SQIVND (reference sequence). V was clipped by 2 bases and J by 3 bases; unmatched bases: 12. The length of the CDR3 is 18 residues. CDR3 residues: CASSIYGQGAQFNQPQHF. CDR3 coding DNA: TGTGCCAGTAGTATATATGGGCAGGGGGCACAATTCAATCAGCCCCAGCATTTT.